This T cell receptor beta chain was sequenced for a study of blood T cell repertoires in COVID-19. This clone has just one count. Produced via immunoSEQ multiplex PCR; TCRdb's table is partial and in-frame only. The sample records approximately 280,000 clones, around nine tenths being singletons. All recovered Cohort 3 donors got two negative PCRs, got clearance, or saw symptom resolution. The CDR3 sequence is 14 residues long. V was cut by 4 bases and J by 6 bases, with 13 bases left in between. Per germline, CDR1 MGHRA and CDR2 YSYEKL. The chain uses TRBV4-1 and TRBJ2-1, with a possible D match to TRBD2 (5 bases). The sequenced sample was PBMCs or T cells enriched from blood (not recorded which). The clonotype originates from a woman between 55 and 75 years old who had recovered from COVID-19. The CDR3 DNA reads TGCGCCAGCAGCCGCGTCGGTGGGAGCAATGAGCAGTTCTTC. This codes for CASSRVGGSNEQFF.